These T cell receptor beta chains were read from a single sample in a study of blood T cell repertoires in COVID-19. Sequencing was performed with immunoSEQ multiplex PCR; in TCRdb, only in-frame clones are kept and a portion is missing. Among about 87,000 clones listed, roughly 80% were seen once. The specimen sequenced was peripheral blood. All receptors come from a woman between 45 and 65 years old with acute or convalescent COVID-19. The CDR3 runs from the conserved cysteine through the conserved F or W. D genes are given only for firm matches. Expanded clones are given a class, and other clones once, few, many or no size at all.

clone size	D gene	V gene	J gene	CDR3 DNA	CDR3 protein
NA	NA	TRBV12-3/TRBV12-4	TRBJ2-1	TGTGCCAGCAGTTTAGGGAACAGGGTCCAGTTCTTC	CASSLGNRVQFF
NA	TRBD1	TRBV6-6	TRBJ1-5	TGTGCCAGCAGTTCCTACGGGGACAGGGGCAATCAGCCCCAGCATTTT	CASSSYGDRGNQPQHF
NA	NA	TRBV5-8	TRBJ2-2	TGTGCCAGCAGCTCAGAGACAGGGAGGATGTTTTTT	CASSSETGRMFF
NA	TRBD1	TRBV7-2	TRBJ1-1	TGTGCCAGCAGCTTTCTAGGACAGGGAGGAGGGACTGAAGCTTTCTTT	CASSFLGQGGGTEAFF
NA	TRBD1	TRBV6-1	TRBJ1-1	TGTGCCAGCAGTGAAAAAGGGGGCAGGGGGAGGAACACTGAAGCTTTCTTT	CASSEKGGRGRNTEAFF
NA	NA	TRBV21-1	TRBJ1-6	TGTGCCAGCACCGGACAGTTTAGCTCCTATAATTCACCCCTCCACTTT	CASTGQFSSYNSPLHF
NA	NA	TRBV9	TRBJ1-1	NA	CASSVGAGSEIF
NA	TRBD1	TRBV19	TRBJ1-1	TGTGCCAGTAGGGGACAGGGGGCGCAGGGTGAAGCTTTCTTT	CASRGQGAQGEAFF
few	TRBD1	TRBV7-3	TRBJ1-1	TGTGCCAGCAGCTTATGGCAGGGGGAGGAAGCTTTCTTT	CASSLWQGEEAFF
NA	TRBD1	TRBV29-1	TRBJ1-1	TGCAGCGTTTGGGACAGTTTACCCACTGAAGCTTTCTTT	CSVWDSLPTEAFF
few	TRBD1	TRBV19	TRBJ1-5	TGTGCCAGTAGTATTTTCGGGACAGTTAGCAATCAGCCCCAGCATTTT	CASSIFGTVSNQPQHF
NA	NA	TRBV6-5	TRBJ2-1	TGTGCCAGCCGGGAGTCCTACAATGAGCAGTTCTTC	CASRESYNEQFF
few	NA	TRBV6-2/TRBV6-3	TRBJ2-1	TGTGCCAGCAGTTTTACTACCAGCTCCTACAATGAGCAGTTCTTC	CASSFTTSSYNEQFF
NA	NA	TRBV6-5	TRBJ1-2	TGTGCCAGCAGTTACTCGGAGCAAACAAAGCGTGGCTACACCTTC	CASSYSEQTKRGYTF
NA	TRBD1	TRBV19	TRBJ1-2	TGTGCCAGTAGGGATCTCGGGACAGGGGAATTACATGGCTACACCTTC	CASRDLGTGELHGYTF
once	TRBD2	TRBV7-8	TRBJ2-1	TGTGCCAGCAGCTTTATTTCTAGCGGGGGGGCTTACAATGAGCAGTTCTTC	CASSFISSGGAYNEQFF
NA	TRBD1	TRBV5-4	TRBJ1-2	TGTGCCAGCAGCTTGGCAGGACAGGACTATGGCTACACCTTC	CASSLAGQDYGYTF
NA	NA	TRBV3-1/TRBV3-2	TRBJ2-2	TGTGCCAGCAGCCAAGATCCGGCAGGCCCCGGGGAGCTGTTTTTT	CASSQDPAGPGELFF
NA	NA	TRBV3-1/TRBV3-2	TRBJ2-3	TGTGCCAGCAGCTGGGCGGGTTTGGCCCCGACAGATACGCAGTATTTT	CASSWAGLAPTDTQYF
few	NA	TRBV19	TRBJ1-5	TGTGCCAGTAGTATTTCTCCAGCGCGGGGATATAGCAATCAGCCCCAGCATTTT	CASSISPARGYSNQPQHF
NA	TRBD2	TRBV28	TRBJ2-1	TGTGCCAGCAGCCCCGGGACTAGCGGGGGGCTAGCCTACAATGAGCAGTTCTTC	CASSPGTSGGLAYNEQFF
once	TRBD2	TRBV14	TRBJ2-2	TGTGCCAGCAGCCAAGGGCCTAGCGGGGCCCCAACCGGGGAGCTGTTTTTT	CASSQGPSGAPTGELFF
NA	TRBD1	TRBV5-1	TRBJ2-7	TGCGCCAGCAGCTTGGTTCAGGGGGCGATGGAGCAGTACTTC	CASSLVQGAMEQYF
once	TRBD1	TRBV28	TRBJ1-5	TGTGCCAGCGTTTTGGGGACAGCTAATCAGCCCCAGCATTTT	CASVLGTANQPQHF
few	TRBD2	TRBV19	TRBJ2-5	TGTGCCAGTAGAGGACTAGATCAAGAGACCCAGTACTTC	CASRGLDQETQYF
NA	TRBD1	TRBV14	TRBJ1-6	TGTGCCAGCAGCCAGCTACCAGGGGGCCCTGGGAATTCACCCCTCCACTTT	CASSQLPGGPGNSPLHF
few	NA	TRBV19	TRBJ1-5	TGTGCCAGTAGTATAGACTCCGCGACAGCCTTAAGTCAGCCCCAGCATTTT	CASSIDSATALSQPQHF
NA	TRBD2	TRBV9	TRBJ2-1	TGTGCCAGCAGCGTAGCCGGACTAGTCCCAGGCAATGAGCAGTTCTTC	CASSVAGLVPGNEQFF
NA	TRBD1	TRBV28	TRBJ2-3	TGTGCCAGCACCCGGGACAGGGGAGCAGATACGCAGTATTTT	CASTRDRGADTQYF
NA	NA	TRBV6-6	TRBJ1-4	TGTGCCAGCAGCCACGGGGGGGCGCATGAAAAACTGTTTTTT	CASSHGGAHEKLFF
NA	NA	TRBV2	TRBJ1-2	TGTGCCAGCAGGGAGACCTTAAAGAGGGTACTGGACTATGGCTACACCTTC	CASRETLKRVLDYGYTF
few	NA	TRBV7-2	TRBJ1-2	TGTGCCAGCAGCTTAGGGACGGGGGCTAACTATGGCTACACCTTC	CASSLGTGANYGYTF
NA	TRBD1	TRBV4-2	TRBJ1-6	TGTGCCAGCAGAGTGCACGGGACAGATAATTCACCCCTCCACTTT	CASRVHGTDNSPLHF
few	TRBD1	TRBV5-5	TRBJ1-2	TGTGCCAGCAACCCATCTACCGGGACAGGGCATGGCTACACCTTC	CASNPSTGTGHGYTF
NA	TRBD1	TRBV19	TRBJ1-6	TGTGCCAGTAGTCCCTGGACAGGGGTGAATTCACCCCTCCACTTT	CASSPWTGVNSPLHF
NA	NA	TRBV28	TRBJ2-1	TGTGCCAGCAGTCCCAAACGGGGGAGCTCCTACAATGAGCAGTTCTTC	CASSPKRGSSYNEQFF